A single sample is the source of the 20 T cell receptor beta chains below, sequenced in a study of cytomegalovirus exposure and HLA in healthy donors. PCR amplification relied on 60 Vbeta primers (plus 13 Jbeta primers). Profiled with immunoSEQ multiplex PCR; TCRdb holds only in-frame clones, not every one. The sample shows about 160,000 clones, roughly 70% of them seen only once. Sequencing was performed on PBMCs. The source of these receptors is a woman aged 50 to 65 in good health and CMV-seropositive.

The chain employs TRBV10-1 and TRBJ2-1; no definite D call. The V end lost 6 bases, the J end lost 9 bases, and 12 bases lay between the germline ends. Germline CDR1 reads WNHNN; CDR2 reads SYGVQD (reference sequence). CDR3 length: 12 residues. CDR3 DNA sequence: TGCGCCAGCAGCCCGAGACTGGGTGAGCAGTTCTTC. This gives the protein CASSPRLGEQFF.

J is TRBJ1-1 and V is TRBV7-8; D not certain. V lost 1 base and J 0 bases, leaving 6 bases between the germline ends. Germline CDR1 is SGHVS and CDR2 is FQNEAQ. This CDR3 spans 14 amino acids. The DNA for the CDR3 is TGTGCCAGCAGCTTAGGGGCCGTGAACACTGAAGCTTTCTTT. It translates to CASSLGAVNTEAFF.

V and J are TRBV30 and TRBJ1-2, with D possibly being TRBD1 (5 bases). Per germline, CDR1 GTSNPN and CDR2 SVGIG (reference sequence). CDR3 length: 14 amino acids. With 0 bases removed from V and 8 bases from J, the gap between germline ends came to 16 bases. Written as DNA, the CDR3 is TGTGCCTGGAGTGTACCGGGGGGGAGGGAGGGCTACACCTTC. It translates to CAWSVPGGREGYTF.

DNA of the CDR3: TGTGCCAGCAGCTTAGAGTTTACGAGGACTAGCGGGGCCGAGCAGTACTTC. It translates to CASSLEFTRTSGAEQYF. The chain combines TRBV7-2 with TRBJ2-7, with 12 bases fitting TRBD2. Germline V lookup: CDR1 SGHTA, CDR2 FQGNSA. The CDR3 covers 17 residues. V lost 1 base to trimming and J lost 6 bases; unmatched junction nucleotides: 10.

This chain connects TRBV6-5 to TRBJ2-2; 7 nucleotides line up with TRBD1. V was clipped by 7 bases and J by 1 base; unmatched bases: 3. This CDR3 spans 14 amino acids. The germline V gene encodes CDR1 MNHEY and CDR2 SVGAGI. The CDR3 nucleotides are TGTGCCAGCACCCGACAGGGGAACACCGGGGAGCTGTTTTTT. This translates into CASTRQGNTGELFF.

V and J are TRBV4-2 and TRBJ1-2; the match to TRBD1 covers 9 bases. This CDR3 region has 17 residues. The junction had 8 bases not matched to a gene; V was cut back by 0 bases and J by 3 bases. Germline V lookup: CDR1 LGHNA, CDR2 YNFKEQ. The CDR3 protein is CASSQDYVWDRDYGYTF. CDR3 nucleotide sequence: TGTGCCAGCAGCCAAGATTATGTGTGGGACAGGGACTATGGCTACACCTTC.

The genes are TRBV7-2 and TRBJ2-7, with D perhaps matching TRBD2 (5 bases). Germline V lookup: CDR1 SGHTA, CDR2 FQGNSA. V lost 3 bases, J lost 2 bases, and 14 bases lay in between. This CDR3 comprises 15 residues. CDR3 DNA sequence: TGTGCCAGCAGCTTTCTGTCGAGCGGTCCCTACGAGCAGTACTTC. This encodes CASSFLSSGPYEQYF.

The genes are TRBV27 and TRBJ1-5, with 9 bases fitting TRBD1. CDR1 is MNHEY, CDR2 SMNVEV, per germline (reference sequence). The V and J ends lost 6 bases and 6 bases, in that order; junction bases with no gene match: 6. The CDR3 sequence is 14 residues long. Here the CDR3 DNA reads TGTGCCAGCAGCCCAGGGGACAGGGCTCAGCCCCAGCATTTT. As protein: CASSPGDRAQPQHF.

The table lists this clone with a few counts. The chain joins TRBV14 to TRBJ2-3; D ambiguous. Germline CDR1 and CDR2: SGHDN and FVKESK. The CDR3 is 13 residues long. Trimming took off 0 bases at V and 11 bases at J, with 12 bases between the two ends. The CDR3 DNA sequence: TGTGCCAGCAGCCAAGATCAACGAGTCGGGCAGTATTTT. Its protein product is CASSQDQRVGQYF.

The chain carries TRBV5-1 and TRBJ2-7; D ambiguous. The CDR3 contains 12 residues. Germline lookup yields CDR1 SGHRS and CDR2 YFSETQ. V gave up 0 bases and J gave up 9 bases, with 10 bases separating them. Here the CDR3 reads CASSLANLVQYF. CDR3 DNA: TGCGCCAGCAGCTTGGCAAATCTAGTGCAGTACTTC.

Here the CDR3 reads CASSFWGQRETQYF. CDR3 in DNA: TGTGCCAGCAGCTTCTGGGGACAGCGAGAGACCCAGTACTTC. This rearrangement joins TRBV7-6 to TRBJ2-5; 7 bases align to TRBD1. With V trimmed by 3 bases and J by 4 bases, 5 bases remained unmatched. The V gene's germline CDR1 is SGHVS and CDR2 FNYEAQ. CDR3 length: 14 residues. Full variable domain (rest looked up from reference TRBV7-6 and TRBJ2-5): GAGVSQSPRYKVTKRGQDVALRCDPISGHVSLYWYRQALGQGPEFLTYFNYEAQQDKSGLPNDRFSAERPEGSISTLTIQRTEQRDSAMYRCASSFWGQRETQYFGPGTRLLVL.

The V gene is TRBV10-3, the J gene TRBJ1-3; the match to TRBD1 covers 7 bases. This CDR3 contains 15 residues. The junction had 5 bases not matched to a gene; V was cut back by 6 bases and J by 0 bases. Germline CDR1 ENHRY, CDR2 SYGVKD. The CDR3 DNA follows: TGTGCCATCAGCCGGGACAGCAACTCTGGAAACACCATATATTTT. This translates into CAISRDSNSGNTIYF.

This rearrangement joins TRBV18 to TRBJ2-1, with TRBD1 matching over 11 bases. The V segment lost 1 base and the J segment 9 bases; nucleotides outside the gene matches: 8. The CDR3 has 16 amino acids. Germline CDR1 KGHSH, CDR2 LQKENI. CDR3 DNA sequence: TGTGCCAGCTCACCACTCGGACAGGGGGCGACAGTTGAGCAGTTCTTC. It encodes CASSPLGQGATVEQFF.

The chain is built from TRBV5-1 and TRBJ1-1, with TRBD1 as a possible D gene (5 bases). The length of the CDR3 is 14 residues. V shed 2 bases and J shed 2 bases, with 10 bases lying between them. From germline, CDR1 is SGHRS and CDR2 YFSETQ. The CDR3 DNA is TGCGCCAGCAGCTTACTGGGGGGAAACACTGAAGCTTTCTTT. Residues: CASSLLGGNTEAFF.

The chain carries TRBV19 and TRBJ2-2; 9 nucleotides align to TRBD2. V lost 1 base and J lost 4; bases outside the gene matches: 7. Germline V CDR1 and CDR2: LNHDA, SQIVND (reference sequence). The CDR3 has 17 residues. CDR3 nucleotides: TGTGCCAGTAGTATAGGCCTAGCGGGGACTGGCACCGGGGAGCTGTTTTTT. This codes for CASSIGLAGTGTGELFF. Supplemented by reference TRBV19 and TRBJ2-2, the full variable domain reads DGGITQSPKYLFRKEGQNVTLSCEQNLNHDAMYWYRQDPGQGLRLIYYSQIVNDFQKGDIAEGYSVSREKKESFPLTVTSAQKNPTAFYLCASSIGLAGTGTGELFFGEGSRLTVL.

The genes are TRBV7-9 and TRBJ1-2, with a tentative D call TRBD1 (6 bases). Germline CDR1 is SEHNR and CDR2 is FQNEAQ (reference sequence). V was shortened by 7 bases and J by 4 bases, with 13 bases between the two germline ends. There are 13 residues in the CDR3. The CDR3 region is CASTPRGAYGYTF. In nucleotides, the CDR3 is TGTGCCAGCACCCCCCGGGGGGCCTATGGCTACACCTTC. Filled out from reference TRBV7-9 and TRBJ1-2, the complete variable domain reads DTGVSQNPRHKITKRGQNVTFRCDPISEHNRLYWYRQTLGQGPEFLTYFQNEAQLEKSRLLSDRFSAERPKGSFSTLEIQRTEQGDSAMYLCASTPRGAYGYTFGSGTRLTVV.

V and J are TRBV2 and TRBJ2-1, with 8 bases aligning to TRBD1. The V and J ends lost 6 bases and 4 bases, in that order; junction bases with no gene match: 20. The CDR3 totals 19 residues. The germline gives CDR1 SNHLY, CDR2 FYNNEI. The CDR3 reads CASREPADRDNPRYNEQFF. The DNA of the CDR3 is TGTGCCAGCAGAGAACCAGCGGACAGGGATAACCCCAGGTACAATGAGCAGTTCTTC.

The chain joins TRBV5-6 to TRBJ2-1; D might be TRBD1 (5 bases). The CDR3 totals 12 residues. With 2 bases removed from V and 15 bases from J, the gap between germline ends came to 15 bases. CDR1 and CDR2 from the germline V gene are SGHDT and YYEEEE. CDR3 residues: CASSFVGQERFF. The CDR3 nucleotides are TGTGCCAGCAGCTTCGTGGGGCAGGAGAGGTTCTTC.

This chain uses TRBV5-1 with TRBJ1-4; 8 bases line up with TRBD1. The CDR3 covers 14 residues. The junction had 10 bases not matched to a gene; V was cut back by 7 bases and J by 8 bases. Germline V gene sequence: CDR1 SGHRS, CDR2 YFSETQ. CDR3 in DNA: TGCGCCAGCCAGAAGGGACAGGCAGGGGAAAAACTGTTTTTT. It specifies CASQKGQAGEKLFF.

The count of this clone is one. The CDR3: CASSLMAPFGELFF. In nucleotides, the CDR3 is TGTGCCAGCAGCTTAATGGCACCCTTCGGGGAGCTGTTTTTT. The chain uses TRBV7-3 and TRBJ2-2; the D is unclear. Trimming cost V 1 base and J 7 bases, with 10 bases left between them. The germline V gene encodes CDR1 SGHTA and CDR2 FQGTGA. This CDR3 is 14 amino acids long.